The 15 T cell receptor beta chains below all came from one sample that was sequenced in a study of cytomegalovirus exposure and HLA in healthy donors. The PCR used 60 Vbeta and 13 Jbeta primers. Here immunoSEQ multiplex PCR was the method, and the copy in TCRdb shows in-frame clones only, minus some. The sample lists about 240,000 clones, about four fifths occurring once. The sample was PBMCs. Every receptor here comes from a woman in her thirties or forties in good health and CMV-seropositive.

This chain uses TRBV6-7 with TRBJ2-2, with 7 bases identical to TRBD1. TRBV6-7 is reported as an ORF; its role is uncertain. Trimming at V came to 5 bases and at J to 5 bases, leaving 5 bases not matched to a gene. This CDR3 contains 14 residues. The CDR3 is CASSRQGQTGELFF. The CDR3 region has the DNA TGTGCCAGCAGTAGACAGGGCCAAACCGGGGAGCTGTTTTTT.

The chain carries TRBV7-9 and TRBJ1-5; no definite D call. Germline lookup yields CDR1 SEHNR and CDR2 FQNEAQ (reference sequence). The CDR3 length is 18 residues. V dropped 1 base and J dropped 0 bases, with 16 bases sitting between them. In nucleotides, the CDR3 is TGTGCCAGCAGCTTAGTTTCGTATCCCCTTTATAGCAATCAGCCCCAGCATTTT. Translating it yields CASSLVSYPLYSNQPQHF.

This clone was counted a single time. V gene TRBV7-2 combines with J gene TRBJ2-1; D is possibly TRBD2 (6 bases). The CDR3 covers 15 residues. The V gene lost 6 bases and the J gene lost 7 bases, with 19 bases spanning the gap. Germline values: CDR1 SGHTA, CDR2 FQGNSA. The CDR3, as DNA: TGTGCCAGCAGTTTAAATTGGGGGGAGGTGAATGAGCAGTTCTTC. Protein product: CASSLNWGEVNEQFF.

The chain combines TRBV6-1 with TRBJ2-1; 9 positions agree with TRBD2. CDR1 is MNHNS and CDR2 is SASEGT in the germline V gene. The junction had 2 bases not matched to a gene; V was cut back by 5 bases and J by 6 bases. This CDR3 has 13 amino acids. CDR3 protein: CASSFSGSNEQFF. CDR3 in DNA: TGTGCCAGCAGTTTTAGCGGGAGCAATGAGCAGTTCTTC.

The table lists this clone with a few counts. CDR3 sequence: CASSSYRETGELFF. The DNA of the CDR3 is TGCGCCAGCAGCTCCTACAGGGAAACCGGGGAGCTGTTTTTT. The chain combines TRBV5-1 with TRBJ2-2, with D maybe TRBD1 (6 bases). Germline V gives CDR1 SGHRS, CDR2 YFSETQ. The CDR3 is 14 amino acids. V was cut by 3 bases and J by 5 bases, with 11 bases left in between.

The J gene is TRBJ1-1, the V gene TRBV28; D is possibly TRBD1 (5 bases). This CDR3 is 13 amino acids long. Deletions cut 6 bases from V and 0 bases from J, with 8 bases between. In germline, CDR1 is MDHEN, CDR2 SYDVKM. The CDR3 spells CASRGRVNTEAFF. DNA of the CDR3: TGTGCCAGCAGGGGCAGGGTGAACACTGAAGCTTTCTTT.

The CDR3 sequence: CATTPAGDNNQPQHF. DNA of the CDR3: TGTGCCACCACACCCGCAGGGGACAACAATCAGCCCCAGCATTTT. This chain connects TRBV6-6 to TRBJ1-5; TRBD1 is a possible D gene (6 bases). The V and J ends lost 10 bases and 3 bases respectively, with 19 bases between them. CDR1 and CDR2 (germline): MNHNY, SVGAGI (reference sequence). The CDR3 runs 15 residues.

This chain joins TRBV7-3 and TRBJ1-5; 9 nucleotides line up with TRBD1. Germline V gene sequence: CDR1 SGHTA, CDR2 FQGTGA. V shed 5 bases and J 12 bases; nucleotides not matched to a gene: 23. This CDR3 has 18 residues. CDR3 sequence (DNA): TGTGCCAGCAGCACCGAGGACAGGGGCTCATGCATAATCAGAAGCCAGCATTTT. Protein product: CASSTEDRGSCIIRSQHF.

This chain joins TRBV5-1 and TRBJ1-1; the match to TRBD1 covers 7 bases. CDR1 SGHRS and CDR2 YFSETQ come from the germline V gene. CDR3 length: 13 residues. J gave up 11 bases and V 0 bases, and 7 bases lay outside the gene matches. The CDR3 reads CASSLDDRVRAFF. The CDR3 DNA reads TGCGCCAGCAGCTTGGACGACAGGGTACGGGCTTTCTTT.

V is TRBV9 and J is TRBJ2-7; D may be TRBD1 (6 bases). V was shortened by 0 bases and J by 4 bases, with 14 bases between the two germline ends. The V gene's germline CDR1 is SGDLS and CDR2 YYNGEE. The CDR3 sequence is 15 residues long. In DNA, the CDR3 is TGTGCCAGCAGCGTAGGTGGGGCAGGGGATTACGAGCAGTACTTC. Encoded protein: CASSVGGAGDYEQYF.

J is TRBJ2-2 and V is TRBV30; the D is unclear. Trimming stripped 4 bases from V and 4 bases from J, with 7 bases between. Germline V gene lookup returns CDR1 GTSNPN and CDR2 SVGIG (reference sequence). The CDR3 length is 12 residues. The CDR3 is CAWKSSTGELFF. CDR3 sequence (DNA): TGTGCCTGGAAGTCTAGCACCGGGGAGCTGTTTTTT.

The rearrangement links TRBV25-1 to TRBJ1-3; the match to TRBD1 covers 9 bases. Germline V gene data show CDR1 as MGHDK and CDR2 as SYGVNS. V gave up 8 bases and J gave up 8 bases; unmatched junction bases: 4. The CDR3 sequence is 12 residues long. The CDR3 region is CASGQGTDTIYF. CDR3 sequence (DNA): TGTGCCAGCGGACAGGGGACGGACACCATATATTTT.

This chain links TRBV19 with TRBJ1-1, with D unresolved. The CDR3 runs to 14 residues. CDR1 and CDR2 (germline): LNHDA, SQIVND (reference sequence). V lost 3 bases and J 3 bases, leaving 11 bases between the germline ends. This chain's CDR3 is CASSIPVPDTEAFF. In nucleotides, the CDR3 is TGTGCCAGTAGTATCCCCGTGCCGGACACTGAAGCTTTCTTT.

The chain links TRBV2 to TRBJ2-1, with 9 bases identical to TRBD2. This CDR3 comprises 13 residues. V lost 6 bases and J lost 9; bases outside the gene matches: 6. CDR1 is SNHLY and CDR2 is FYNNEI in the germline V gene. The CDR3 loop reads CASSWGLATEQFF. CDR3 coding DNA: TGTGCCAGCAGCTGGGGACTAGCAACTGAGCAGTTCTTC. The whole variable domain, remainder taken from reference TRBV2 and TRBJ2-1, is EPEVTQTPSHQVTQMGQEVILRCVPISNHLYFYWYRQILGQKVEFLVSFYNNEISEKSEIFDDQFSVERPDGSNFTLKIRSTKLEDSAMYFCASSWGLATEQFFGPGTRLTVL.

V usage is TRBV10-1 and J usage is TRBJ2-1; 9 bases align to TRBD1. Germline V gene data show CDR1 as WNHNN and CDR2 as SYGVQD (reference sequence). This CDR3 contains 14 residues. The V and J ends lost 6 bases and 8 bases, in that order; junction bases with no gene match: 8. The DNA of the CDR3 is TGCGCCAGCAGATACGGACAGGGGAAATATGAGCAGTTCTTC. Encoded protein: CASRYGQGKYEQFF.